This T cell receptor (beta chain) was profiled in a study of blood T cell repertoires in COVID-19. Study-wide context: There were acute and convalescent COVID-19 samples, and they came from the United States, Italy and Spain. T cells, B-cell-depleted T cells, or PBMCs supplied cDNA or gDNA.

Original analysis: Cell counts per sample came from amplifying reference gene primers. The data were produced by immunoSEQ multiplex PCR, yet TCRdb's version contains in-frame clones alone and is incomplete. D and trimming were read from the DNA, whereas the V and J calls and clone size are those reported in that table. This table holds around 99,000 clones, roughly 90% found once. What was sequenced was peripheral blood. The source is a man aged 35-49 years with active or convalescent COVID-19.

The CDR3 sequence is CASSQDDILAGAIGELFF. The CDR3 coding sequence is TGCGCCAGCAGCCAAGACGACATTCTAGCGGGAGCCATCGGGGAGCTGTTTTTT. V and J are TRBV4-3 and TRBJ2-2, with 10 positions matching TRBD2. The J segment lost 7 bases and the V segment lost 0 bases, leaving 11 bases of the junction unmatched. The CDR3 runs to 18 residues. Per the germline V gene, CDR1 is LGHNA and CDR2 is YSLEER.